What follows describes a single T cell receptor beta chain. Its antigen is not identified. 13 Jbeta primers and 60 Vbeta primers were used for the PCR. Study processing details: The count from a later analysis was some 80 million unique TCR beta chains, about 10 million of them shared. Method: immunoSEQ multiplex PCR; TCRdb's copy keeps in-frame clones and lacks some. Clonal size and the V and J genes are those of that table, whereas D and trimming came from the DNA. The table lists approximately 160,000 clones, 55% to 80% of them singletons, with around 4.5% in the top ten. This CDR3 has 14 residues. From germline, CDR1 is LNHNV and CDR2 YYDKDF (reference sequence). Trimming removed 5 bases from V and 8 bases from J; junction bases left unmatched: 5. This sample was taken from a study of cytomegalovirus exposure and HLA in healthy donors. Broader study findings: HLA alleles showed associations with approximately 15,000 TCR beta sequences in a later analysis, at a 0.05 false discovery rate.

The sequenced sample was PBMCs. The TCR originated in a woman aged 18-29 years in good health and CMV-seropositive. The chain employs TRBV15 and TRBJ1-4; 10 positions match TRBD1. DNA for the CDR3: TGTGCCACCAGCGCGGGACAGGGGTTCGAAAAACTGTTTTTT. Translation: CATSAGQGFEKLFF.